These 5 T cell receptor beta chains originate from one sample sequenced in a study of T cells in women clearing cervical HPV infection. Using immunoSEQ multiplex PCR, the repertoire was profiled, and TCRdb retains in-frame clones only, with some absent. The table lists tens of thousands of clones. The sequencing sample was made of blood buffy coat. The receptors stem from a woman aged 18-70 years with a cervical HPV16 infection that either progressed to CIN3+ or cleared (not recorded which).

Note on this clone: The read comes to an end 3 residues before the CDR3 does, leaving the germline J gene to fill in the end. This chain links TRBV5-1 with TRBJ1-2, with D possibly TRBD1 on 5 matching bases. Germline V gene sequence: CDR1 SGHRS, CDR2 YFSETQ. This CDR3 comprises 14 residues. V lost 4 bases, J lost 5 bases, and 15 bases lay in between. CDR3 residues: CASSPTSGIYGYTF. The part of the CDR3 DNA that was read is TGCGCCAGCAGCCCCACCTCAGGGATTTATGGC.

As to this clone: The sequence runs out 3 residues before the end of the CDR3; the remainder is reconstructed from the germline J gene. The chain links TRBV11-1 to TRBJ2-3; no clear D gene. This CDR3 contains 14 residues. V was shortened by 1 base and J by 5 bases, with 10 bases between the two germline ends. CDR1 is SGHAT, CDR2 FQDESV, per germline (reference sequence). The CDR3 DNA, read in part, is TGTGCCAGCAGCTTAGAACCCGGTAGAGATACG. The encoded protein is CASSLEPGRDT. The full-length CDR3 reads as CASSLEPGRDTQYF.

For this clone: The read comes to an end 3 residues before the CDR3 does, leaving the germline J gene to fill in the end. V usage is TRBV4-1 and J usage is TRBJ2-7, with 7 positions matching TRBD1. This CDR3 has 14 residues. The ends lost 4 bases at V and 3 bases at J; junction bases unmatched: 6. Germline V gene lookup returns CDR1 MGHRA and CDR2 YSYEKL. The DNA read from the CDR3 is TGCGCCAGCAGCCCCAAGGGACAGAGCTACGAG. Amino acid sequence: CASSPKGQSYE. In full, the CDR3 reads CASSPKGQSYEQYF.

Details on this clone: With the read ending 3 residues before the CDR3 end, the germline J gene is used to fill in that end. V and J are TRBV2 and TRBJ2-5; possibly TRBD2 for D (6 bases). V was shortened by 3 bases and J by 5 bases, with 16 bases between the two germline ends. CDR1 SNHLY and CDR2 FYNNEI come from the germline V gene. The CDR3 totals 15 residues. The DNA read from the CDR3 is TGTGCCAGCAGTGAGCGGGGCCTTTTTCTGGAGACC. Translating gives CASSERGLFLET. The entire CDR3 is CASSERGLFLETQYF.

With regard to this clone: Read sequence stops 3 residues before the CDR3 end, and the germline J gene provides the missing end. The genes are TRBV10-3 and TRBJ2-2; 7 bases align to TRBD1. V lost 4 bases to trimming and J lost 0 bases; unmatched junction nucleotides: 5. Per the germline V gene, CDR1 is ENHRY and CDR2 is SYGVKD. The length of the CDR3 is 16 residues. CDR3 DNA (partial): TGTGCCATCAGTGTCGCGACAGGGACGAACACCGGGGAG. Amino acids: CAISVATGTNTGE. The whole CDR3 protein reads CAISVATGTNTGELFF.